The 10 T cell receptor beta chains below were found in one sample sequenced in a study of T-cell memory formation after mild COVID-19. TCRdb re-derived calls from the 5' RACE reads in MiXCR, one entry per CDR3 protein. The repertoire has 140,000 or so distinct CDR3 sequences, about 19% of them found once; the top ten carry around 2%. Input material: PBMCs or a T cell subset sorted from them (not recorded which). All receptors come from an adult woman who had mild COVID-19 (a few samples of this study predate the infection). Cell type and time point are not known.

In this sample, this clonotype turned up a few times. CDR3 coding DNA: TGTGCCAGCAGCCAAGACAGGGGACTAGCGGGGGGAGATACGCAGTATTTT. Protein sequence: CASSQDRGLAGGDTQYF. V is TRBV4-2 and J is TRBJ2-3, with 15 bases that match TRBD2. V shed 0 bases and J 5 bases; nucleotides not matched to a gene: 3. Germline assignment: CDR1 LGHNA and CDR2 YNFKEQ. The CDR3 is 17 amino acids.

The chain joins TRBV14 to TRBJ2-1; TRBD1 or TRBD2 may be the D gene (5 bases each). The V end was cut by 10 bases, the J end by 9 bases, with 19 bases between. CDR1 and CDR2 (germline): SGHDN, FVKESK. The CDR3 runs to 13 residues. Here the CDR3 DNA reads TGTGCCACCGAAAAAAGGGGAGACGGTGAGCAGTTCTTC. Protein sequence: CATEKRGDGEQFF.

CDR3 protein: CASSADPGGAEQFF. CDR3 coding DNA: TGTGCCAGCAGCGCAGACCCAGGGGGCGCCGAGCAGTTCTTC. J is TRBJ2-1 and V is TRBV7-9, with 8 bases identical to TRBD1. V was pared by 5 bases and J by 10 bases, with 10 bases of the junction left unmatched. The germline V gene encodes CDR1 SEHNR and CDR2 FQNEAQ (reference sequence). The CDR3 has 14 amino acids.

This clonotype has ten or more counts. The CDR3, as DNA: TGCAGCGTGGCCCCGGGACAGAGCACAGATACGCAGTATTTT. Amino acid sequence: CSVAPGQSTDTQYF. The gene calls are TRBV29-1 and TRBJ2-3; TRBD1 matches at 7 bases. Looked up from germline, CDR1 is SQVTM and CDR2 is ANQGSEA. V gave up 6 bases and J gave up 0 bases; unmatched junction bases: 6. The CDR3 consists of 14 residues.

The gene calls are TRBV9 and TRBJ2-1; 10 nucleotides line up with TRBD2. The CDR3 has 20 amino acids. CDR1 SGDLS and CDR2 YYNGEE come from the germline V gene. Trimming cost V 4 bases and J 8 bases; bases outside gene matches: 24. CDR3 amino acids: CASSLRDSGGHSGGVDEQFF. In DNA form, the CDR3 reads TGTGCCAGCAGCCTCCGCGATAGCGGGGGGCACAGCGGAGGTGTGGATGAGCAGTTCTTC.

This clonotype was seen a handful of times. This CDR3 reads CASSFSRTSGSNEQFF. The CDR3 region has the DNA TGTGCCAGCAGCTTTTCCCGGACTAGCGGGAGCAATGAGCAGTTCTTC. The chain has TRBV7-9 and TRBJ2-1, with TRBD2 identical over 13 bases. V was pared by 3 bases and J by 6 bases, with 5 bases of the junction left unmatched. This CDR3 is built from 16 residues. Germline V CDR1 and CDR2: SEHNR, FQNEAQ (reference sequence).

V and J are TRBV12-3 or TRBV12-4 and TRBJ2-3; D remains ambiguous. CDR3 length equals 13 residues. The ends were cut back, 4 bases at V and 5 bases at J, with 10 bases in the middle. The CDR3 bases are TGTGCCAGCAGTTCCAGAGACGTAGATACGCAGTATTTT. Amino acid sequence: CASSSRDVDTQYF.

V usage is TRBV12-3 or TRBV12-4 and J usage is TRBJ1-5, with D maybe TRBD1 (6 bases). Deletions cut 3 bases from V and 0 bases from J, with 12 bases between. The CDR3 is made up of 16 amino acids. The CDR3 sequence: CASSFRGTYSNQPQHF. CDR3 DNA sequence: TGTGCCAGCAGTTTCAGGGGCACCTATAGCAATCAGCCCCAGCATTTT.

The genes are TRBV20-1 and TRBJ1-5; D call uncertain. This CDR3 has 14 residues. V was trimmed by 7 bases and J by 2 bases, leaving 15 bases between them. Germline V gene data show CDR1 as DFQATT and CDR2 as SNEGSKA (reference sequence). The CDR3 DNA is TGCAGTGTAGCAGGCCAAAGGGGCAATCAGCCCCAGCATTTT. This encodes CSVAGQRGNQPQHF.

The sample holds a few counts of this clonotype. The genes are TRBV29-1 and TRBJ1-6; 11 nucleotides align to TRBD1. In germline, CDR1 is SQVTM, CDR2 ANQGSEA. Germline trimming cut 6 bases from V and 9 bases from J; bases unmatched to any gene: 4. The CDR3 extends over 13 amino acids. CDR3 in DNA: TGCAGCGTCGGACAGGGGGCAGGTTCACCCCTCCACTTT. This encodes CSVGQGAGSPLHF.